Described below is a single T cell receptor (beta chain) sequence and its context. Its antigen specificity is not known. No qualities accompany the bases; no much larger clone lies one base away. The data are from a study of CD8 T cells in Susac syndrome (dated 2019 in TCRdb). Turning to the overall study: Of the Susac syndrome patients who were sequenced, more than five had clinically active disease and eight were in clinical remission. At blood withdrawal, Susac syndrome patients were therapy-naive, treated with corticosteroids (with IVIg additionally given to some), or treated with IVIg alone. Repertoire sequencing was used to test whether CD8+ T cell activation and differentiation in Susac syndrome was antigen driven. CD8+ T cell repertoire clonality was compared between about a dozen healthy donors, around 14 Susac syndrome patients and 15 multiple sclerosis patients.

High-throughput TCR beta sequencing profiled peripheral blood CD8+ and CD4+ T cells from healthy donors, Susac syndrome patients and multiple sclerosis patients. The Susac syndrome patients fulfilled recently defined diagnostic criteria for either definite or probable disease. Bulk CD8+ and CD4+ T cells were purified by magnetic negative isolation, whereas CD8+ TEMRA cells were enriched by FACS. Blood was collected in EDTA tubes and processed within 24 hours, with PBMCs isolated through density gradient centrifugation. PBMCs intended for TCR sequencing were cryopreserved in liquid nitrogen and thawed later in a water bath at 37 degrees C. Purity of sorted or isolated CD4+, CD8+ and CD8+ TEMRA cells was at least 90%. Looking up the germline V gene (reference sequence) yields CDR1 SGHKS and CDR2 YYEKEE. V is clipped by 0 bases and J by 5 bases, and the sequence between their germline boundaries is 20 bases long. The CDR3 runs 18 amino acids, cysteine and phenylalanine included. This entry keeps only the CDR3 DNA: 54 bases, framed from base 1.

RNA was extracted with the RNeasy kit and roughly 0.5 to 1 ug was reverse transcribed using random hexamers. The immunoSEQ multiplex PCR assay, covering 54 Vbeta and 13 Jbeta segments, was used to amplify TCR beta CDR3 regions. PCR amplification bias was corrected by using a synthetic template baseline for primer optimization and computational correction. The paper's data handling went like this. Reads were annotated to V, D and J genes per IMGT and analyzed with immunoSEQ Analyzer, keeping only productive sequences. To calculate clonality, Shannon entropy was normalized by log2 of the number of productive unique sequences and then subtracted from one. Public and private clones were assessed among the 100 most prevalent clones of each patient and control. A clone was defined as Susac-specific if it was absent from the healthy and MS cohorts, from more than 850 published viral clones and from other ImmuneACCESS disease sequences. TCRdb applied fastp at Q25 and MiXCR to the public reads, then kept only in-frame beta chains. Entries that share a CDR3 protein sequence are merged under the most common genes and DNA. These V and J calls are TCRdb output, not the study's own analysis. The sample data list 75,000 to 95,000 distinct CDR3 sequences, and 80% to 95% of these were observed just once. The ten largest make up 0.45% to 0.55% of the sample.

Study-wide findings and limitations: The TCR sequencing and HLA analysis was acknowledged to have included a relatively small number of individuals. Looking at Susac-specific public clones, the researchers identified about 15 in the total CD8+ repertoire and five or six in the CD8+ TEMRA repertoire. Susac syndrome CD8+ repertoires showed clonal expansion, highest in CD8+ TEMRA cells and greater in clinically active than remitting patients.

The sequence derives from a human donor with Susac syndrome. The sequence is built from TRBV5-5 and TRBJ2-2; TRBD1 is possibly the D segment (5 matching bases). Sequencing was carried out using CD8+ T cells from PBMCs. The bases read TGTGCCAGCAGCTTGGCGTCTTGGGGCGCGGTAGAGACCGGGGAGCTGTTTTTT. It translates as CASSLASWGAVETGELFF.